The T cell receptor (beta chain) described here comes from a study of cytomegalovirus exposure and HLA in healthy donors. The PCR had 60 Vbeta and 13 Jbeta primers. Only in-frame clones appear in the TCRdb table, and some are missing; sequencing was by immunoSEQ multiplex PCR. The sample carries about 120,000 clones, about 81% recorded once. Looked up from germline, CDR1 is MNHEY and CDR2 is SVGAGI. The CDR3 runs 15 residues. The sequence was collected from a man aged 40-49 years in good health and CMV-seronegative. The sample was PBMCs. V and J are TRBV6-5 and TRBJ2-5, with D perhaps TRBD1 (6 bases). The DNA matches TRBJ2-7 better at its end, which makes the J call doubtful. The CDR3 protein is CASSYSRQGSYEQYF. The CDR3 region has the DNA TGTGCCAGCAGTTACTCCAGGCAGGGGTCCTACGAGCAGTACTTC.